Following are 24 T cell receptor beta chains from one sample sequenced in a study of T cell repertoires in cytomegalovirus infection. TCRdb passed the reads through MiXCR, listing each CDR3 protein once. The repertoire has about 680,000 distinct CDR3 sequences, 20% to 25% of them found once; the top ten carry 6.5% to 10%. The specimen sequenced was CD8+ T cells from PBMCs. Every receptor here comes from a human donor in good health (CMV status not recorded). Some clones in this sample may be carry-over from other donors' samples.

This chain uses TRBV25-1 with TRBJ1-6; no definite D call. The CDR3 is 16 amino acids. V was trimmed by 6 bases and J by 8 bases, leaving 20 bases between them. Germline CDR1 MGHDK, CDR2 SYGVNS. The CDR3 protein is CASRESGYRIDSPLHF. The CDR3 DNA reads as TGTGCCAGCAGGGAGAGTGGCTATCGTATCGATTCACCCCTCCACTTT.

The sample holds many counts of this clonotype. This may arise from a read error, as a much more abundant clone is one base away. V usage is TRBV7-6 and J usage is TRBJ2-3, with D uncertain. The germline V gene encodes CDR1 SGHVS and CDR2 FNYEAQ. V gave up 0 bases and J gave up 3 bases, with 4 bases separating them. This CDR3 is built from 13 residues. CDR3 bases: TGTGCCAGCAGCTTAGCGGAGACAGATACGCAGTATTTT. Its protein is CASSLAETDTQYF. Full variable domain (rest looked up from reference TRBV7-6 and TRBJ2-3): GAGVSQSPRYKVTKRGQDVALRCDPISGHVSLYWYRQALGQGPEFLTYFNYEAQQDKSGLPNDRFSAERPEGSISTLTIQRTEQRDSAMYRCASSLAETDTQYFGPGTRLTVL.

V and J are TRBV19 and TRBJ2-1, with D hard to call. The CDR3 consists of 15 residues. V was shortened by 3 bases and J by 7 bases, with 16 bases between the two germline ends. CDR1 LNHDA and CDR2 SQIVND come from the germline V gene (reference sequence). CDR3 DNA sequence: TGTGCCAGTAGTATTCAGGCGAAGCGATGGAATGAGCAGTTCTTC. Translating it yields CASSIQAKRWNEQFF.

This clonotype was detected only a few times. The chain carries TRBV29-1 and TRBJ2-1; 8 nucleotides agree with TRBD1. There are 19 residues in the CDR3. Germline V gene lookup returns CDR1 SQVTM and CDR2 ANQGSEA. The trim removed 0 bases at V and 2 bases at J, leaving 15 bases unmatched. CDR3 nucleotide sequence: TGCAGCGTTGAAGACCCACCGGGACAGGAGACGATCGCCTACAATGAGCAGTTCTTC. The encoded protein is CSVEDPPGQETIAYNEQFF.

In this sample, this clonotype turned up a few times. This chain links TRBV19 with TRBJ2-1, with 7 bases lining up with TRBD2. V lost 4 bases and J lost 5; bases outside the gene matches: 17. Germline assignment: CDR1 LNHDA and CDR2 SQIVND (reference sequence). This CDR3 spans 18 amino acids. The chain's CDR3 is CASSTPFRTGGTHNEQFF. CDR3 bases: TGTGCCAGTAGTACCCCATTTCGTACCGGGGGGACTCACAATGAGCAGTTCTTC.

This clonotype was found many times. V and J are TRBV7-8 and TRBJ1-5; D not resolved. CDR1 is SGHVS and CDR2 is FQNEAQ in the germline V gene. The CDR3 runs 13 residues. V was pared by 4 bases and J by 8 bases, with 12 bases between. In DNA form, the CDR3 reads TGTGCCAGCAGCTCCGCCGCGGGAGAGCCCCAGCATTTT. Its protein is CASSSAAGEPQHF.

The chain is built from TRBV20-1 and TRBJ1-2; no reliable D call. CDR1 and CDR2 from the germline V gene are DFQATT and SNEGSKA (reference sequence). Trimming removed 0 bases from V and 6 bases from J, with 11 bases in between. The CDR3 totals 13 residues. Here the CDR3 reads CSARDWAGHGYTF. The CDR3 DNA is TGCAGTGCTAGAGATTGGGCAGGACATGGCTACACCTTC.

This clonotype was observed a handful of times. This rearrangement joins TRBV4-2 to TRBJ1-6; 9 nucleotides align to TRBD1. Germline values: CDR1 LGHNA, CDR2 YNFKEQ. The CDR3 runs 16 residues. V shed 4 bases, J shed 3 bases, and the junction held 4 bases outside the gene matches. The CDR3 loop is CASSPATGGYNSPLHF. In DNA, the CDR3 is TGTGCCAGCAGCCCCGCGACAGGGGGCTATAATTCACCCCTCCACTTT.

This chain connects TRBV5-4 to TRBJ1-1, with a tentative D call TRBD1 (6 bases). CDR1 is SGHNT and CDR2 is YYREEE in the germline V gene (reference sequence). This CDR3 has 15 amino acids. Trimming removed 0 bases at V and 5 bases at J, with 14 bases between. CDR3: CASSLDGRGGTEAFF. The CDR3 DNA reads as TGTGCCAGCAGCTTGGATGGCAGGGGAGGTACTGAAGCTTTCTTT. Together with reference TRBV5-4 and TRBJ1-1, the CDR3 gives the full variable domain: ETGVTQSPTHLIKTRGQQVTLRCSSQSGHNTVSWYQQALGQGPQFIFQYYREEENGRGNFPPRFSGLQFPNYSSELNVNALELDDSALYLCASSLDGRGGTEAFFGQGTRLTVV.

This clonotype was found a few times. CDR3 DNA sequence: TGTGCCAGCAGCCAAGGGGCGGGCGAGGACAATCAGCCCCAGCATTTT. It specifies CASSQGAGEDNQPQHF. The rearrangement links TRBV4-2 to TRBJ1-5, with D uncertain. Germline lookup yields CDR1 LGHNA and CDR2 YNFKEQ. Trimming stripped 1 base from V and 3 bases from J, with 13 bases between. The CDR3 is made up of 16 amino acids.

The V gene is TRBV20-1, the J gene TRBJ2-1; 12 bases align to TRBD2. Trimming cost V 3 bases and J 9 bases; bases outside gene matches: 12. The CDR3 has 16 residues. Germline CDR1 reads DFQATT; CDR2 reads SNEGSKA (reference sequence). The CDR3 sequence is CSARSLLAGGPSEQFF. The CDR3 DNA reads as TGCAGTGCTAGGTCCCTTCTAGCGGGGGGGCCTAGTGAGCAGTTCTTC.

The J gene is TRBJ1-5, the V gene TRBV14; weak D call: TRBD1 (5 bases). Trimming left V 4 bases short and J 10 bases short, with 14 bases between. The CDR3 is made up of 13 amino acids. Germline-derived CDR1 and CDR2 are SGHDN and FVKESK. For the CDR3, the DNA is TGTGCCAGCAGCCGGGGGTCGGGGCATCCCCAGCATTTT. Its translation is CASSRGSGHPQHF.

V usage is TRBV20-1 and J usage is TRBJ1-4; D gene uncertain. Trimming pared 5 bases from V and 0 bases from J, leaving 16 bases between. The germline V gene encodes CDR1 DFQATT and CDR2 SNEGSKA (reference sequence). This CDR3 comprises 16 residues. CDR3 DNA: TGCAGTGCTCTCCGTAGGAAGGGAGCAACTAATGAAAAACTGTTTTTT. Translated, it gives CSALRRKGATNEKLFF.

This clonotype was recorded many times. This sequence joins TRBV6-6 and TRBJ1-1; D call uncertain. Germline V gene sequence: CDR1 MNHNY, CDR2 SVGAGI (reference sequence). The length of the CDR3 is 13 residues. Trimming left V 5 bases short and J 0 bases short, with 7 bases between. The CDR3 sequence: CASSAGVNTEAFF. CDR3 in DNA: TGTGCCAGCAGTGCCGGGGTGAACACTGAAGCTTTCTTT.

With respect to this clonotype: A junction end diverges from the germline sequence, so it may reflect a read error. The chain employs TRBV20-1 and TRBJ2-5; D gene unclear. Looked up from germline, CDR1 is DFQATT and CDR2 is SNEGSKA (reference sequence). This CDR3 is built from 11 residues. CDR3 DNA sequence: TGCAGTGCTAGGAGTCGTGACCTCCCAACCTTC. Translating it yields CSARSRDLPTF.

This clonotype occurred many times. CDR3 amino acids: CATSDFRTGTSRINEQFF. The CDR3 DNA reads TGTGCCACCAGTGATTTTAGAACCGGGACTAGCCGGATCAATGAGCAGTTCTTC. The chain carries TRBV24-1 and TRBJ2-1, with 9 bases fitting TRBD2. J lost 6 bases, V lost 1 base, and 12 bases had no gene match. This CDR3 is built from 18 residues. Germline V lookup: CDR1 KGHDR, CDR2 SFDVKD.

This chain joins TRBV7-9 and TRBJ2-2; maybe TRBD1 (6 bases). There are 16 residues in the CDR3. V lost 5 bases, J lost 0 bases, and 13 bases lay in between. The V gene's germline CDR1 is SEHNR and CDR2 FQNEAQ (reference sequence). DNA of the CDR3: TGTGCCAGCAGCACTTTACAGGGTTCGAACACCGGGGAGCTGTTTTTT. It codes for CASSTLQGSNTGELFF. Together with reference TRBV7-9 and TRBJ2-2, the CDR3 gives the full variable domain: DTGVSQNPRHKITKRGQNVTFRCDPISEHNRLYWYRQTLGQGPEFLTYFQNEAQLEKSRLLSDRFSAERPKGSFSTLEIQRTEQGDSAMYLCASSTLQGSNTGELFFGEGSRLTVL.

V usage is TRBV12-3 or TRBV12-4 and J usage is TRBJ2-1; D is unresolved. The length of the CDR3 is 12 residues. With 2 bases removed from V and 8 bases from J, the gap between germline ends came to 7 bases. Here the CDR3 DNA reads TGTGCCAGCAGTTTAATAGAAGATGAGCAGTTCTTC. As protein: CASSLIEDEQFF.

Many counts were recorded for this clonotype. CDR3 in amino acids: CASSLDLPQPQHF. The CDR3 nucleotides are TGTGCCAGCAGCTTGGACCTTCCCCAGCCCCAGCATTTT. V usage is TRBV5-5 and J usage is TRBJ1-5; D ambiguous. Per germline, CDR1 SGHKS and CDR2 YYEKEE (reference sequence). The CDR3 consists of 13 residues. Between the trimmed V and J ends, which lost 0 bases and 7 bases, there was a span of 8 bases.

This clonotype was recorded a few times. The chain uses TRBV6-6 and TRBJ1-4; maybe TRBD1 (6 bases). Germline CDR1 is MNHNY and CDR2 is SVGAGI (reference sequence). Trimming removed 0 bases at V and 8 bases at J, with 22 bases between. There are 18 residues in the CDR3. The CDR3 loop reads CASSYSIPGGGVGEKLFF. In DNA, the CDR3 is TGTGCCAGCAGTTACTCGATTCCTGGGGGCGGCGTTGGCGAAAAACTGTTTTTT.

The chain uses TRBV10-3 and TRBJ2-3, with 8 bases fitting TRBD2. Germline CDR1 ENHRY, CDR2 SYGVKD. Unmatched junction bases numbered 10, after V lost 6 bases and J lost 2 bases. This CDR3 comprises 16 residues. The CDR3 sequence: CAIRTRAGGNTDTQYF. The CDR3 DNA is TGTGCCATCAGGACCCGGGCGGGGGGAAACACAGATACGCAGTATTTT.

V usage is TRBV6-2 or TRBV6-3 and J usage is TRBJ1-4; no reliable D call. This CDR3 has 11 amino acids. Trimming pared 8 bases from V and 8 bases from J, leaving 9 bases between. CDR1 is MNHEY, CDR2 SVGEGT, per germline. The CDR3 DNA sequence: TGTGCCAGCGGCTCGTACGAAAAACTGTTTTTT. Protein sequence: CASGSYEKLFF.

J is TRBJ2-2 and V is TRBV29-1, with D possibly TRBD2 on 5 matching bases. V lost 7 bases and J lost 4, with 10 bases in between. The length of the CDR3 is 12 residues. Germline CDR1 reads SQVTM; CDR2 reads ANQGSEA. CDR3 sequence (DNA): TGCAGCGCTCCCCGGGGCACCGGGGAGCTGTTTTTT. Protein: CSAPRGTGELFF.

This clonotype was observed many times. The rearrangement uses TRBV7-9 and TRBJ2-1; 7 bases line up with TRBD1. Germline V gene data show CDR1 as SEHNR and CDR2 as FQNEAQ (reference sequence). CDR3 length: 15 amino acids. J was trimmed by 7 bases and V by 4 bases; bases with no gene match: 10. The CDR3 spells CASSSPTGAGNEQFF. CDR3 DNA: TGTGCCAGCAGCTCTCCAACAGGGGCCGGGAATGAGCAGTTCTTC.